A selection of T cell receptor beta chains follows, all from one sample in a study of T cell clones after liver transplantation. The data were produced by immunoSEQ multiplex PCR, yet TCRdb's version contains in-frame clones alone and is incomplete. The sample has 85,000 to 110,000 clones; about 88% are singletons. The sample in question was CD4+ T cells from blood, obtained around 49 months after liver transplant. These receptors originate from a human patient who received a liver transplant. Some T cells may arise from the graft donor. Both conserved end residues are part of each CDR3. A D gene is named only where the DNA matches it firmly. Clone size is given for some rows only: seen once, a few or many times, or a class if the clone is expanded.

J,D,size,V,CDR3,DNA
TRBJ2-7,TRBD2,NA,TRBV6-1,CASSEFSGRVGEQYF,TGTGCCAGCAGTGAATTCAGCGGGAGGGTAGGCGAGCAGTACTTC
TRBJ1-1,NA,NA,TRBV7-9,CASSFGNTEAFF,TGTGCCAGCAGCTTCGGCAACACTGAAGCTTTCTTT
TRBJ2-7,NA,NA,TRBV28,CATDPQGTYEQYF,TGTGCCACGGATCCGCAGGGGACGTACGAGCAGTACTTC
TRBJ2-7,NA,once,TRBV15,CATSRGGGTSYEQYF,TGTGCCACCAGCAGAGGGGGAGGCACATCCTACGAGCAGTACTTC
TRBJ2-7,TRBD1,NA,TRBV5-4,CASSFPDRGSEQYF,TGTGCCAGCAGCTTTCCGGACAGGGGTTCCGAGCAGTACTTC
TRBJ1-1,NA,NA,TRBV2,CASSTPGIRNTEAFF,TGTGCCAGCAGTACTCCAGGGATCCGGAACACTGAAGCTTTCTTT
TRBJ2-7,NA,NA,TRBV27,CASSLMGAYEQYF,TGTGCCAGCAGTTTAATGGGGGCCTACGAGCAGTACTTC
TRBJ2-7,TRBD2,NA,TRBV18,CASSPQLAGVNSYEQYF,TGTGCCAGCTCACCACAACTAGCGGGGGTGAACTCCTACGAGCAGTACTTC
TRBJ1-2,NA,NA,TRBV18,CASYRDQYGYTF,TGTGCCAGCTACCGGGACCAATATGGCTACACCTTC
TRBJ1-2,NA,NA,TRBV5-1,CASSSLTTRDGYTF,TGCGCCAGCAGCTCATTGACCACAAGGGATGGCTACACCTTC
TRBJ1-6,NA,few,TRBV5-1,CASSEAPGTPNSPLHF,TGCGCCAGCAGCGAGGCCCCCGGGACACCCAATTCACCCCTCCACTTT
TRBJ1-1,NA,NA,TRBV7-3,CASSTTVRGNTEAFF,TGTGCCAGCAGCACCACCGTCAGGGGGAACACTGAAGCTTTCTTT
TRBJ2-7,TRBD1,once,TRBV7-3,CASSPTGGVNEQYF,TGTGCCAGCAGCCCAACAGGGGGCGTCAACGAGCAGTACTTC
TRBJ1-4,TRBD1,NA,TRBV5-8,CASSWGTVRSEKLFF,TGTGCCAGCAGCTGGGGGACAGTGCGGTCGGAAAAACTGTTTTTT
TRBJ2-5,NA,NA,TRBV5-1,CASSLVGQETQYF,TGCGCCAGCAGCTTGGTGGGACAAGAGACCCAGTACTTC
TRBJ1-5,NA,few,TRBV7-9,CASSFSSGPRGNQPQHF,TGTGCCAGCAGCTTCTCTTCCGGGCCCCGGGGCAATCAGCCCCAGCATTTT
TRBJ2-1,NA,NA,TRBV7-9,CASSLGGGDEQFF,TGTGCCAGCAGCTTAGGAGGGGGGGATGAGCAGTTCTTC
TRBJ2-6,TRBD1,NA,TRBV29-1,CSVNRGAGANVLTF,TGCAGCGTAAACAGGGGTGCTGGGGCCAACGTCCTGACTTTC
TRBJ1-2,NA,NA,TRBV6-6,CASSYSRDGLEGYTF,TGTGCCAGCAGTTACAGCCGGGACGGGTTAGAAGGCTACACCTTC
TRBJ2-3,NA,NA,TRBV11-2,CASSLAWGPTDTQYF,TGTGCCAGCAGCTTAGCGTGGGGACCGACAGATACGCAGTATTTT
TRBJ2-7,TRBD1,NA,TRBV2,CASSDRGRAYEQYF,TGTGCCAGCAGTGACAGGGGGCGCGCCTACGAGCAGTACTTC
TRBJ2-1,TRBD1,NA,TRBV7-6,CASSLAPGQGAHEQFF,TGTGCCAGCAGCTTAGCACCGGGACAGGGGGCACATGAGCAGTTCTTC
TRBJ2-1,NA,NA,TRBV19,CASSITGFEQFF,TGTGCCAGTAGTATAACAGGGTTTGAGCAGTTCTTC
TRBJ1-2,TRBD1,NA,TRBV28,CASSAWTGRYGYTF,TGTGCCAGCAGCGCTTGGACAGGTCGCTATGGCTACACCTTC
TRBJ2-3,NA,NA,TRBV10-1,CASSGQGRTDTQYF,TGCGCCAGCAGTGGGCAGGGGAGGACAGATACGCAGTATTTT
TRBJ2-3,NA,NA,TRBV29-1,CSVAVRTGEGGRDTQYF,TGCAGCGTTGCGGTCCGCACCGGGGAGGGGGGTCGAGATACGCAGTATTTT
TRBJ2-1,TRBD2,NA,TRBV4-3,CASSQDWASGGYNEQFF,TGCGCCAGCAGCCAAGATTGGGCTAGCGGGGGATACAATGAGCAGTTCTTC
TRBJ2-3,TRBD2,NA,TRBV5-6,CASQGGARNTDTQYF,TGTGCCAGCCAGGGAGGGGCTCGGAACACAGATACGCAGTATTTT
TRBJ1-2,NA,NA,TRBV7-9,CASSLGEDGYTF,TGTGCCAGCAGCTTGGGGGAAGATGGCTACACCTTC
TRBJ2-4,TRBD1,NA,TRBV28,CASSRTGTNIQYF,TGTGCCAGCAGCCGGACAGGGACAAACATTCAGTACTTC
TRBJ2-3,NA,NA,TRBV28,CASSLLGASTDTQYF,TGTGCCAGCAGTTTATTAGGGGCTAGCACAGATACGCAGTATTTT
TRBJ1-2,TRBD1,NA,TRBV18,CASSSTQKGRPGQSYGYTF,TGTGCCAGCTCGTCAACCCAAAAGGGCCGACCGGGACAGTCCTATGGCTACACCTTC
TRBJ2-7,TRBD1,NA,TRBV4-3,CASSLGTGEIEQYF,TGCGCCAGCAGCCTCGGGACAGGGGAGATCGAGCAGTACTTC
TRBJ2-1,NA,NA,TRBV2,CASRPPLLGSYNEQFF,TGTGCCAGCAGACCACCCCTACTAGGATCCTACAATGAGCAGTTCTTC
TRBJ1-4,NA,NA,TRBV5-4,CASSFDATVASNEKLFF,TGTGCCAGCAGCTTTGACGCGACGGTGGCTTCTAATGAAAAACTGTTTTTT
TRBJ1-5,NA,NA,TRBV28,CASRMYGGQPQHF,TGTGCCAGCAGAATGTACGGCGGTCAGCCCCAGCATTTT
TRBJ2-1,NA,NA,TRBV5-1,CASSLGRVYNEQFF,TGCGCCAGCAGCTTGGGGCGGGTCTACAATGAGCAGTTCTTC
TRBJ2-3,NA,NA,TRBV28,CASSLVGESTDTQYF,TGTGCCAGCAGCCTCGTCGGGGAAAGCACAGATACGCAGTATTTT
TRBJ2-7,NA,NA,TRBV6-6,CASSPGTRGNEQYF,TGTGCCAGCAGTCCCGGGACCCGGGGGAACGAGCAGTACTTC
TRBJ1-4,NA,NA,TRBV11-2,CASSPGTGIVNEKLFF,TGTGCCAGCAGCCCAGGCACCGGGATAGTTAATGAAAAACTGTTTTTT
TRBJ1-3,TRBD1,NA,TRBV7-8,CASSLLVQGTDTIYF,TGTGCCAGCAGCTTACTAGTACAGGGGACAGACACCATATATTTT
TRBJ2-5,NA,NA,TRBV5-1,CASSLGARYQETQYF,TGCGCCAGCAGCTTGGGGGCCCGGTACCAAGAGACCCAGTACTTC
TRBJ2-2,TRBD1,NA,TRBV15,CATSRSRTGVTGELFF,TGTGCCACCAGCAGATCCCGGACAGGGGTTACCGGGGAGCTGTTTTTT
TRBJ2-3,NA,few,TRBV7-2,CASSPRRTASFSTDTQYF,TGTGCCAGCAGCCCCCGGCGGACGGCTAGTTTCAGCACAGATACGCAGTATTTT
TRBJ1-1,NA,NA,TRBV2,CASSTRRAGLNTEAFF,TGTGCCAGCAGCACCCGGAGGGCAGGGTTAAACACTGAAGCTTTCTTT
TRBJ1-6,NA,NA,TRBV4-3,CASSHRNSPLHF,TGCGCCAGCAGCCACCGAAACTCACCCCTCCACTTT
TRBJ1-5,NA,NA,TRBV6-6,CASSLPGQYNQPQHF,TGTGCCAGCAGTCTTCCTGGACAGTACAATCAGCCCCAGCATTTT
TRBJ2-2,TRBD2,NA,TRBV5-1,CASSPERGTNTGELFF,TGCGCCAGCAGCCCCGAGCGGGGAACGAACACCGGGGAGCTGTTTTTT
TRBJ2-7,TRBD1,NA,TRBV18,CASSPQTGVSYEQYF,TGTGCCAGCTCACCACAGACAGGGGTCTCCTACGAGCAGTACTTC
TRBJ2-7,NA,once,TRBV27,CASSSGAASYEQYF,TGTGCCAGCAGTTCAGGGGCGGCCTCCTACGAGCAGTACTTC
TRBJ1-2,TRBD1,once,TRBV6-6,CASRTGTGSYGYTF,TGTGCCAGCAGAACCGGGACAGGGTCCTATGGCTACACCTTC
TRBJ1-2,TRBD1,NA,TRBV7-8,CASSRDRANYGYTF,TGTGCCAGCAGCAGGGACAGGGCTAACTATGGCTACACCTTC
TRBJ1-2,TRBD1,NA,TRBV6-1,CASSAGTGGNYGYTF,TGTGCCAGCAGCGCCGGGACAGGGGGGAACTATGGCTACACCTTC
TRBJ2-7,NA,NA,TRBV5-4,CASSPGPGVYEQYF,TGTGCCAGCAGCCCGGGTCCGGGGGTATACGAGCAGTACTTC
TRBJ1-4,NA,NA,TRBV19,CASSKRGTTRNEKLFF,TGTGCCAGTAGTAAAAGGGGCACAACACGAAATGAAAAACTGTTTTTT
TRBJ1-2,NA,NA,TRBV7-2,CASSTRPIASYGYTF,TGTGCCAGCAGCACCCGCCCCATTGCGTCGTATGGCTACACCTTC
TRBJ2-3,TRBD2,NA,TRBV7-2,CASIPLAGSTDTQYF,TGTGCCAGCATCCCTCTAGCGGGGAGCACAGATACGCAGTATTTT
TRBJ1-2,NA,NA,TRBV5-1,CASSPTANYGYTF,TGCGCCAGCAGCCCGACAGCTAACTATGGCTACACCTTC